This T cell receptor beta chain was sequenced during a study of blood T cell repertoires in COVID-19. The overall study: Donors in the United States, Italy and Spain gave samples during acute or convalescent COVID-19. The cDNA or gDNA used as material had been derived from T cells, B-cell-depleted T cells, or PBMCs.

As processed by the authors: Estimated nucleated cell counts came from reference gene primer amplification. Some clones are missing from TCRdb's copy, which holds only in-frame ones; the method was immunoSEQ multiplex PCR. V and J calls plus clone size are reproduced from that table; the DNA served to infer D and trimming. Of 250,000 to 350,000 clones listed, roughly 90% are singletons. Trimming shortened V by 0 bases and J by 3 bases, and 9 bases separated the two germline ends. Germline V gene data show CDR1 as LGHDT and CDR2 as YNNKEL (reference sequence). The CDR3 runs to 14 residues. The origin of this receptor is a woman aged 60-70 years with acute or convalescent COVID-19. The chain recombines TRBV3-1 (or the pseudogene TRBV3-2) with TRBJ2-7; D gene ambiguous. The material sequenced was peripheral blood. The CDR3 nucleotides are TGTGCCAGCAGCCAAGACCACCTAAACTACGAGCAGTACTTC. Protein: CASSQDHLNYEQYF.